This T cell receptor (beta chain) was captured in a study of blood T cell repertoires in COVID-19. As for the study in general: From the United States, Italy and Spain came samples of acute and convalescent COVID-19.

The Seattle patients joined while their infection was active and were tracked longitudinally afterward. CDR1 SQVTM and CDR2 ANQGSEA come from the germline V gene. The J segment lost 6 bases and the V segment lost 4 bases, leaving 2 bases of the junction unmatched. CDR3 length equals 12 residues. As handled by the study authors: Nucleated cell number was recorded as an estimate derived from reference gene primer amplification. Method: immunoSEQ multiplex PCR; TCRdb's copy keeps in-frame clones and lacks some. V and J calls and clone size are those listed in that table; D and trimming were worked out from the DNA. Of some 130,000 clones in the sample, 85% to 90% were seen once.

This clonotype originated in a man in his sixties with COVID-19, enrolled during active disease. Sequences were obtained from peripheral blood. The chain recombines TRBV29-1 with TRBJ2-1; 8 bases are shared with TRBD2. The CDR3 protein is CSVVRGANEQFF. CDR3 nucleotide sequence: TGCAGCGTTGTGCGGGGGGCCAATGAGCAGTTCTTC.